The following is a T cell receptor (beta chain) sequence with its context. Its antigen is unknown. No qualities accompany the bases; no much larger clone lies one base away. V loses 5 bases, J loses 1 base, and the germline ends lie 8 bases apart. The germline V gene supplies CDR1 SGHTA and CDR2 FQGNSA. The CDR3 holds 13 amino acids from the cysteine to the phenylalanine. Here the CDR3 DNA is all that survives: 39 bases in frame from base 1. Receptors were amplified or captured by the immunoSEQ multiplex PCR assay. TCRdb took this table from immuneACCESS and kept in-frame rearrangements with V and J called. Such tables lack part of the clones; where checked against another copy, unresolved V genes explain under half of the gap, and the rest is unexplained. Counted in this sample were some 15,000 clones; roughly 85% of them appeared once. 2% to 2.5% of the sample is taken by the ten largest. This record belongs to a study of tumour-infiltrating T cells in Burkitt lymphoma (dated by TCRdb to 2018 to 2020). For the study in its entirety: Clinical outcome was correlated with TCR repertoire data, and overall and progression-free survival were found to be predicted by productive clonality independently of established prognosticators, including age at diagnosis.

This clonotype was sampled from a human donor with diffuse large B-cell lymphoma. Here the chain combines TRBV7-2 and TRBJ2-5, with the D gene uncertain. Specimen: tumor tissue. CDR3 protein: CASSPRLQETQYF. The sequenced DNA is TGTGCCAGCAGCCCTCGACTCCAAGAGACCCAGTACTTC.